The entry that follows covers one T cell receptor beta chain sequence. Antigen: not known. Only in-frame clones appear in the TCRdb table, and some are missing; sequencing was by immunoSEQ multiplex PCR. This table has 75,000 to 95,000 clones, about 89% appearing once. These data belong to a study of OX40 agonist ivuxolimab in advanced cancers. Overall study context: Patients were treated with ivuxolimab, an agonistic anti-OX40 (CD134) antibody. Cancers in dose escalation were hepatocellular, melanoma, renal cell and head and neck. Study findings and constraints: Clonal expansion from baseline to week 6 occurred in both CD4+ and CD8+ T cells.

The V end lost 2 bases, the J end lost 4 bases, and 5 bases lay between the germline ends. CDR1 and CDR2 (germline): SGHDN, FVKESK. The CDR3 runs to 13 residues. The rearrangement joins TRBV14 to TRBJ1-4; unclear D gene. This material consisted of CD4+ or CD8+ T cells sorted from blood, taken in a trial of the OX40 agonist ivuxolimab. This clonotype was obtained from an adult with an advanced solid tumor such as melanoma, head and neck, liver or kidney cancer. The CDR3: CASSQQINEKLFF. The DNA for the CDR3 is TGTGCCAGCAGCCAACAGATTAATGAAAAACTGTTTTTT.